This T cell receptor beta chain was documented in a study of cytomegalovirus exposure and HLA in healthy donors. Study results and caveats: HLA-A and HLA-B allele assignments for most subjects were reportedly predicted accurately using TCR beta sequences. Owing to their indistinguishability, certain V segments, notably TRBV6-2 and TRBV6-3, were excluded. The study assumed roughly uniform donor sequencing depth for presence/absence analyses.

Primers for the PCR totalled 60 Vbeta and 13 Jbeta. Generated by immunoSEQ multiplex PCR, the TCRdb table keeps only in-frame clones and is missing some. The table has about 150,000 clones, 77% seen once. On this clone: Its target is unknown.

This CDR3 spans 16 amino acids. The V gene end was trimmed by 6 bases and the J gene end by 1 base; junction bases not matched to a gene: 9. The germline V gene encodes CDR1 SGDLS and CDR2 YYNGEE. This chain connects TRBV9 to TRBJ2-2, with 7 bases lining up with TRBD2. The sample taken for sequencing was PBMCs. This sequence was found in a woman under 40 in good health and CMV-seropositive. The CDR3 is CASTAQSSGNTGELFF. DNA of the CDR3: TGTGCCAGCACCGCCCAGTCTAGCGGGAACACCGGGGAGCTGTTTTTT.